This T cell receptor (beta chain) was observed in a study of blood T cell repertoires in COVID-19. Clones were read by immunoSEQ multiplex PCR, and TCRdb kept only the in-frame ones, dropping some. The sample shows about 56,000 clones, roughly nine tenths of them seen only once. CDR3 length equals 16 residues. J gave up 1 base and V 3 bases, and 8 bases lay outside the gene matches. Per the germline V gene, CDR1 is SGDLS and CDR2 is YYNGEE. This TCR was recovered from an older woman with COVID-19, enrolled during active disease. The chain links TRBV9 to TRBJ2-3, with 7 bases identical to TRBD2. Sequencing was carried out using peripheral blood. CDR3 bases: TGTGCCAGCAGCGCACTAGCGTCCTCTGGCACAGATACGCAGTATTTT. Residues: CASSALASSGTDTQYF.